This T cell receptor (beta chain) was recorded in a study of blood T cell repertoires in COVID-19 (dated by TCRdb to 2018 to 2021). In the study overall: Samples covering the acute and convalescent phases of COVID-19 were provided by collaborators in the United States, Italy and Spain. The prospective study material was composed of cDNA or gDNA derived from T cells, B-cell-depleted T cells, or PBMCs. The dataset comprised deeply sampled blood TCRbeta repertoires from subjects exposed to, actively infected with, or recovered from COVID-19. The repertoires were released in a freely available public database meant as a resource for research on the immune response to SARS-CoV-2. The samples were drawn from the first 160 participants of the ongoing ImmuneRACE study and from 950 to 1,500 subjects provided by 6 global collaborators. The sample metadata nearly always contained a de-identified subject ID, COVID-19 status, age in years and sex. Where available, HLA class I and class II types were taken from metadata supplied by the sample provider and were not determined by assay-based typing.

The CDR3 covers 15 residues, taking in both the cysteine and the phenylalanine. Just the 45-base CDR3 DNA is kept, in frame starting at base 1. CDR1 and CDR2 are read off the germline V gene (reference sequence) as SGHKS and YYEKEE. Trimming takes 4 bases off V and 1 base off J; junction bases not matched to a gene: 4. With respect to this clone: Its target antigen remains unknown. No much larger clone exists at a distance of one base, and base qualities are not known.

Results and caveats for the whole study, not just this receptor: Clinical and demographic metadata were provided uncurated, with the amount varying by source and participant.

Whole blood was collected in K2EDTA tubes by collaborating institutions according to the institutions' own protocols. For TCRbeta analysis, collaborators shipped samples as frozen whole blood, isolated PBMCs, or DNA extracted from either of those sample types. TCRbeta CDR3 regions were amplified from genomic DNA by means of the immunoSEQ Assay, a bias-controlled multiplex PCR. In the source study's methods: The number of nucleated cells in each sample was estimated from the amplification of reference gene primers within the assay. To quantify the absolute abundance of each unique TCRbeta CDR3 rearrangement, sequence reads were collapsed and filtered. For each sample, productive Simpson clonality was calculated as the square root of Simpson's diversity index across productive rearrangements. What TCRdb holds here is the immuneACCESS table cut down to in-frame rearrangements. Part of the clones is not present; checked against another copy, under half of the missing clones reflect an unresolved V gene, and the others are unexplained. V and J calls and clone size are copied from that table; D and trimming were computed from the DNA. The sample data list about 60,000 clones, and roughly 87% of these were observed just once. Of the sample, approximately 3.4% is held by the ten largest clones.

The sequenced sample was peripheral blood. The sequence came from a man in his fifties or sixties with active COVID-19. Rearrangement joined TRBV5-5 to TRBJ2-2; TRBD2 agrees with 7 junctional bases. At the DNA level, the sequence is TGTGCCAGCAGCCTTTTAGCGGGGAACACCGGGGAGCTGTTTTTT. It encodes CASSLLAGNTGELFF.